A single sample gave rise to the 6 T cell receptor beta chains below, sequenced in a study of blood T cell repertoires in COVID-19. Assay used: immunoSEQ multiplex PCR; TCRdb lists only in-frame clones, some missing. Of fewer than 200,000 clones in the sample, around 82% were seen once. The specimen sequenced was peripheral blood. The receptors originated from a man between 65 and 79 years old with active or convalescent COVID-19.

The chain links TRBV5-1 to TRBJ1-4; TRBD1 might be the D (5 bases). Trimming pared 2 bases from V and 6 bases from J, leaving 11 bases between. The CDR3 covers 14 residues. Germline loops: CDR1 SGHRS, CDR2 YFSETQ. The CDR3 DNA follows: TGCGCCAGCAGCTTCCAGGGTCAGCATGAAAAACTGTTTTTT. Translating gives CASSFQGQHEKLFF.

The rearrangement links TRBV7-2 to TRBJ2-7; TRBD2 matches 7 bases. V was clipped by 0 bases and J by 3 bases; unmatched bases: 5. CDR3 size: 15 residues. In germline, CDR1 is SGHTA, CDR2 FQGNSA. The CDR3 loop reads CASSLAFRTSYEQYF. In DNA, the CDR3 is TGTGCCAGCAGCTTAGCTTTTAGGACTAGCTACGAGCAGTACTTC.

The genes are TRBV6-5 and TRBJ2-7, with 10 nucleotides matching TRBD1. V dropped 6 bases and J dropped 6; count of bases not matched to a gene: 8. From germline, CDR1 is MNHEY and CDR2 SVGAGI. This CDR3 contains 14 residues. The CDR3 loop reads CASRDRGSSREQYF. In nucleotides, the CDR3 is TGTGCCAGCAGGGACAGGGGGTCCTCTCGCGAGCAGTACTTC.

This chain joins TRBV11-2 and TRBJ2-5, with 10 nucleotides matching TRBD2. In germline, CDR1 is SGHAT, CDR2 FQNNGV. Trimming at V came to 4 bases and at J to 5 bases, leaving 13 bases not matched to a gene. The CDR3 runs to 17 residues. In nucleotides, the CDR3 is TGTGCCAGCAGCTACGCTGGAGCGGGGGGGCCTGGGGAGACCCAGTACTTC. Translating gives CASSYAGAGGPGETQYF.

The chain recombines TRBV5-6 with TRBJ1-4, with TRBD1 as a possible D gene (5 bases). Germline loops: CDR1 SGHDT, CDR2 YYEEEE. The CDR3 runs 13 residues. Trimming took 0 bases from V and 13 from J, leaving 13 bases between them. The CDR3 nucleotides are TGTGCCAGCAGCTTGGCTGGGGCCGTACGACTGTTTTTT. Translated, it gives CASSLAGAVRLFF.

The chain employs TRBV7-6 and TRBJ2-3, with 7 nucleotides matching TRBD2. This CDR3 is 16 amino acids long. Per germline, CDR1 SGHVS and CDR2 FNYEAQ. Trimming removed 7 bases from V and 5 bases from J; junction bases left unmatched: 15. The CDR3 nucleotides are TGTGCCAGCACCCCGGGACTATGGGAGTTAGGAGATACGCAGTATTTT. It is translated as CASTPGLWELGDTQYF.